The entry below gives a single TCR beta chain sequence along with its context. Sequencing ends 3 residues short of the CDR3 end; the germline J gene provides the rest. The germline V gene encodes CDR1 GTSNPN and CDR2 SVGIG (reference sequence). The CDR3 spans 14 residues. V was cut by 1 base and J by 0 bases, with 7 bases left in between. These data belong to a study of T cells in women clearing cervical HPV infection. Across the study: No precancer developed; the control's incident HPV16 infection cleared within 12 months.

TCRdb keeps only in-frame clones here, not all; method: immunoSEQ multiplex PCR. This sample carries roughly 20,000 clones, with about 3% going to the ten biggest clones. The source of this sequence is a woman aged 18 to 75 with a cervical HPV16 infection that either progressed to CIN3+ or cleared (not recorded which). Sequencing was performed on blood buffy coat. This chain joins TRBV30 and TRBJ1-5; D not resolved. CDR3 DNA, as far as it was read: TGTGCCTGGAGTGCAGTGAGTAGCAATCAGCCC. This encodes CAWSAVSSNQP. The complete CDR3 reads CAWSAVSSNQPQHF.